This TCR beta chain was profiled in a study of early T cells in non-severe SARS-CoV-2 infection. Individual cDNA molecules received unique molecular identifiers during library preparation. TCRdb processed the 5' RACE reads anew with MiXCR; each CDR3 protein has one entry. The sample holds 57,000 or so distinct CDR3 sequences, more than 10% seen once. The germline V gene encodes CDR1 MNHNY and CDR2 SVGAGI (reference sequence). The CDR3 length is 13 residues. The V and J ends lost 4 bases and 9 bases, in that order; junction bases with no gene match: 8. This clonotype was observed many times. Its antigen remains unidentified. Study-wide points: Using VDJdb, the matching emphasized anti-spike CD8 responses while missing private and CD4 specificities.

The chain uses TRBV6-6 and TRBJ1-2; 7 nucleotides match TRBD1. The origin of this receptor is an adult who was a healthcare worker with PCR-confirmed SARS-CoV-2 infection or an uninfected control (not recorded which). The donor label of this sample is uncertain. This sample comprised whole blood, obtained at baseline. The CDR3 DNA follows: TGTGCCAGCAGTTCCCGACAGGGTAGCCGCTACACCTTC. This codes for CASSSRQGSRYTF.